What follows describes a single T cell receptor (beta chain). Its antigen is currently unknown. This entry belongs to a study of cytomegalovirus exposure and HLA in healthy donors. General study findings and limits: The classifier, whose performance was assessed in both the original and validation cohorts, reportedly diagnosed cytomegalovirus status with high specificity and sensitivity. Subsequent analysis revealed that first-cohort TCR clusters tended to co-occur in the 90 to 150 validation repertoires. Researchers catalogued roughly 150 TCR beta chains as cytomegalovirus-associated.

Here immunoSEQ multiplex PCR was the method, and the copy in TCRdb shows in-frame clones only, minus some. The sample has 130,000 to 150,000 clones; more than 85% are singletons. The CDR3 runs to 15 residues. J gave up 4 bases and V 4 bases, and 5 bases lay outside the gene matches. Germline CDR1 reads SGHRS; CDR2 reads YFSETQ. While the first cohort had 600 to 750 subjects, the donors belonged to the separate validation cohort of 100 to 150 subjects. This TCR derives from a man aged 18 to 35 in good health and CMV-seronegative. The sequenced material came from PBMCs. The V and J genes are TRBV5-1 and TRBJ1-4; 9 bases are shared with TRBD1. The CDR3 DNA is TGCGCCAGCAGCACCGGGACAGGGAGTAATGAAAAACTGTTTTTT. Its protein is CASSTGTGSNEKLFF.